This section outlines one TCR beta chain sequence together with its context. Its antigen is unknown. The sample comes from a study of regulatory T cells in long-lasting Graves disease. Notes on the study in general: New patients shared fewer public clonotypes (966) than persistent patients did (more than 2,500). For persistent Graves' patients, TCR diversity was lower than for newly diagnosed ones. Persistent disease favored TRBV28, TRBJ1-2 and TRBJ2-5.

The germline gives CDR1 LNHDA, CDR2 SQIVND (reference sequence). J gave up 0 bases and V 11 bases, and 4 bases lay outside the gene matches. CDR3 length equals 13 residues. Construction of TCR beta libraries relied on iRepertoire HTBI primers and on Arm-PCR targeting CDR3 regions. TCRdb passed the multiplex PCR reads through MiXCR, listing each CDR3 protein once. The top ten hold roughly 7.1% of the sample, which has around 450,000 distinct CDR3 sequences, around a fifth seen once. The time point denotes: persistent/refractory GD, antithyroid drugs over 5 years with positive TRAb. The TCR library was made from RNA that had been extracted from PBMCs in TRIzol. Patients came through an endocrinology department, and that department was in Xi'an, China.

The chain links TRBV19 to TRBJ1-5, with TRBD1 matching 7 bases. The specimen comprised peripheral blood mononuclear cells (PBMCs), sampled when the disease was refractory, from a patient treated with antithyroid drugs. This clonotype was sampled from a female donor with Graves disease. CDR3 sequence reads: CAGGQDSNQPQHF. In nucleotides, the CDR3 is TGTGCCGGCGGACAGGATAGCAATCAGCCCCAGCATTTT.